This section outlines one TCR beta chain sequence together with its context. Its recognized antigen is unknown. Base qualities are not at hand, and no much larger clone is one base apart. This specimen includes other DNA sequences encoding the same CDR3. The cohort was made up of roughly 670 healthy bone marrow donors. Cohort members were all nominally healthy when sampled, although unrecorded immune exposures were likely present. The donor tested CMV seronegative and was one of the 352 seronegative cohort members. A peripheral blood sample was collected from each donor, and TCR beta sequencing was performed on peripheral blood mononuclear cells. Genomic DNA extraction from the blood cell samples was performed with the Qiagen DNeasy Blood Extraction Kit. This specimen belongs to a study of cytomegalovirus exposure and HLA in healthy donors (dated by TCRdb to about 2017). General notes on the study: An earlier analysis of about 560 of the donors reported 276 Gb of sequence data and 95 million to 120 million unique TCR beta sequences obtained from about 200 million T cells. Typing coverage differed by locus: A, B, C, DRB1 and DQB1 were typed in roughly 620-630 donors, DQA1 in approximately 520, DPA1 in 600 to 610, and DPB1 in around 440. Donor age, sex, ethnicity and CMV serostatus were compiled alongside the repertoire data. The study profiled the T cell repertoires of fewer than 850 subjects by immunosequencing and related them to cytomegalovirus serostatus. An earlier analysis of several hundred of the donors applied high-throughput TCR beta sequencing to assess whether each TCR beta V gene segment acted as functional or pseudogenic. In a later analysis, previously published TCR beta repertoires from more than 500 donors were re-analyzed and high-resolution HLA genotyping was added so that TCR occurrence patterns could be studied. All discovery cohort repertoires had been generated on a single sequencing platform. Both class I and class II loci were covered by HLA typing, at four-digit resolution. In a later genetic analysis, genome-wide SNP genotypes for about three fifths of the 666 donors were used, and that subset was treated as a discovery cohort. High-throughput TCR immunosequencing, statistical association of individual TCRs with disease status, and machine learning were combined to predict cytomegalovirus infection status. Among the roughly 400 genotyped donors, 75% to 90% belonged to the genetic ancestry cluster associated with self-reported Caucasian donors. An early release covering more than 500 HLA-typed donors comprised about 290 gigabases of sequencing data and 65 million to 100 million unique TCR sequences. On average, around 240,000 unique TCR beta nucleotide sequences were sequenced per donor among roughly 430 genotyped donors of the cohort, with roughly 18% of those sequences being non-productive. Four or five DR-DQ haplotypes were treated as single units for association and clustering because of strong linkage in the cohort. The study aimed to test whether cataloging public T cell receptors could reveal signatures of past pathogen exposure. A separate validation cohort of roughly 130 different subjects was used in addition to the 666-subject first cohort. In the later analysis, no new phenotypic data were used to find candidate immune exposures; instead, reliance was placed on TCR beta sequences and their occurrence across donors.

The study at large found these results: CMV serostatus was the only immune exposure information available for the cohort. In a later analysis, several top co-occurrence clusters were reported to appear linked to parvovirus B19, influenza, CMV and Epstein-Barr virus. Because some donors lacked HLA typing at each locus, the association tests relied only on the typed subset. Most TCR sequences were observed very rarely across donors, whereas some public TCRs were present in many individuals. In the study, around 150 TCR beta chains were listed as associated with cytomegalovirus. An association between a missense DCLRE1C variant and V-gene and J-gene trimming of TCR beta chains was found in a later genetic analysis and replicated in an independent cohort. According to a later analysis, most CMV-associated TCR beta chains appeared to be HLA-restricted, and the HLA associations seemed to be driven largely by CMV exposure. In a later genetic analysis, fewer N-insertions in productive TCRs were reported among donors in an Asian-associated ancestry cluster than the approximately 670-donor mean. Specific HLA alleles were associated with more than 15,000 TCR beta sequences at a false discovery rate of 0.05 in a later analysis. A few of the identified cytomegalovirus-associated TCR beta chains were confirmed in vitro to be specific for cytomegalovirus antigens. The cohort was sequenced for TCR beta chains only, and without alpha or paired-chain data the features that could be detected were limited. Presence/absence analyses assumed roughly uniform sequencing depth across donors, an assumption that may not hold. A later analysis found that TCR association rates varied across HLA loci, with DRB1 alleles showing the most associated TCRs and HLA-C alleles the fewest. Because counts were too low, roughly 16 rarely observed V segments, including chromosome 9 orphons, were excluded from the earlier analysis of some 590 of the donors. When HLA alleles, especially DR and DQ, strongly co-occurred, attributing TCR associations to individual alleles was difficult. In both the original and validation cohorts, the classifier was reported to diagnose cytomegalovirus status with high specificity and sensitivity. A further reported finding was that TCR beta sequences accurately predicted the HLA-A and HLA-B alleles for most subjects in the first cohort. An earlier analysis of roughly 570 of the donors showed that most TCR beta V segments appeared in productive rearrangements either about 90% or about 30% of the time, which broadly matched IMGT annotations. Correlated functional status among segregating V segments might be attributable to linkage disequilibrium, but an unknown experimental factor could not be ruled out. The 87-base-pair reads could not distinguish some IMGT-functional V segments, including TRBV6-2 and TRBV6-3, so those segments were excluded. A cluster of highly shared sequence variants was judged likely to be a technical artifact of the sequencing pipeline. In a later analysis, HLA-associated TCR beta chains were found to be more clonally expanded and to have lower generation probabilities than equally common non-associated chains. It was suggested by the authors that the approach could potentially be generalized to other disease states and immunological phenotypes.

The library was generated by the immunoSEQ multiplex PCR assay. The multiplex PCR relied on a mix of 60 forward primers for TCR Vbeta segments and 13 reverse primers for TCR Jbeta segments. The CDR3 region of rearranged TCR beta genes was amplified from genomic DNA with a multiplex PCR assay. The Illumina HiSeq System was used to sequence the amplified TCR beta libraries as 87-base-pair reads. The study's own analysis went as follows. A later analysis tallied tens of millions of unique TCR beta chains across the 666 repertoires, and about 12 million of those chains were shared by two or more donors. To remove PCR and sequencing errors, raw reads were error-corrected and collapsed into unique sequences using a nearest-neighbor algorithm that merged closely related sequences. Alignment of CDR3 sequences to IMGT reference sequences was used to assign V, D and J gene segments. For a sequence to be retained, a match of at least six nucleotides to both a V gene segment and a J gene segment was required. A rearrangement counted as productive if the CDR3 had no stop codons and remained in frame with V and J, and every other rearrangement counted as non-productive. CDR3 was defined by IMGT convention, running from the second conserved V-encoded cysteine to the conserved J-encoded phenylalanine. Sequences without an unambiguous match to a single V gene segment were excluded from the earlier analysis of 587 of the donors. An earlier analysis of 587 of the donors called V segments functional above 56.7% productive rearrangements and segregating when the between-donor standard deviation exceeded 5%. A statistical classification framework was built for diagnosing cytomegalovirus status from the catalog of TCR beta chain sequences. In a later analysis, TCR nucleotide sequences were compared against IMGT/GENE-DB human TR gene sequences so that V and J genes could be assigned. In a later analysis, CDR3 sequences and most-parsimonious VDJ recombination scenarios were assigned using the TCRdist pipeline. In a later analysis, each TCR beta chain was defined by its CDR3 amino acid sequence together with its V-gene family, and reads lacking a unique V-gene family were excluded. To address suspected cross-contamination and a sequencing artifact, a later analysis removed a few hundred highly shared, low-generation-probability nucleotide sequences. A later analysis calculated a clonal expansion index for each public chain from normalized within-repertoire ranks of inferred template counts. In a later analysis, generation probabilities were computed with a VDJ recombination model fitted to out-of-frame rearrangements, and the resulting probabilities were checked against IGoR. Hypergeometric tests were used in a later analysis to score TCR-TCR, TCR-HLA and TCR-CMV co-occurrence, with a repertoire-size bias correction applied to the TCR pairs. A later analysis estimated false discovery rates by permuting HLA or CMV assignments 20 times. In a later analysis, co-occurring TCRs were grouped using DBSCAN, with TCRdist sequence similarity added in when clustering inside HLA-allele-positive subsets. Repertoires with fewer than 30,000 or more than 120,000 public chains were left out of co-occurrence clustering, as were a handful of repertoires with anomalous nucleotide sharing. TCRdb took this table from immuneACCESS and kept in-frame rearrangements with V and J called. Such tables lack part of the clones; where checked against another copy, unresolved V genes explain under half of the gap, and the rest is unexplained. That table gives V, J and clone size, and the DNA gave D and trimming. The sample yields fewer than 200,000 clones; more than 80% were counted once. 0.77% of the sample is held by the ten biggest clonotypes.

Per the germline V gene, MNHEY is the CDR1 and SVGAGI is the CDR2. V is shortened by 3 bases, J by 0 bases, and the region joining them spans 5 bases. Including cysteine and phenylalanine, the CDR3 has 13 amino acids. CDR3 DNA is the only sequence kept; it has 39 bases, read in frame from the first base. The sample consisted of PBMCs. The chain is made from TRBV6-5 and TRBJ1-1, with the D gene call left open. This TCR came from a woman between 18 and 30 years old in good health and CMV-seronegative. The DNA sequence follows: TGTGCCAGCAGTTATTCAGTGAACACTGAAGCTTTCTTT. This yields the protein CASSYSVNTEAFF.